The clone carrying this T cell receptor beta chain was seen more than once but under ten times. Its cognate antigen is unknown. One junction end does not reproduce the germline sequence, and a read error may be involved. Amplified TCR beta CDR3 regions derived from RNA transcripts. The HTBI primer set was used in a first-round RT-PCR of the TCR CDR3. TCRdb re-called the multiplex PCR reads with MiXCR, one entry per CDR3 protein. The repertoire holds about 640,000 distinct CDR3 sequences, with less than 25% as singletons. This sample was included in a study of T cells in Graves' hyperthyroidism and ophthalmopathy. Study conclusions and caveats: Most thyroid-expanded clonotypes above 0.001 were also found in blood.

The CDR3 sequence is 16 residues long. The germline gives CDR1 SGHAT, CDR2 FQNNGV. V is TRBV11-2 and J is TRBJ2-3; 7 nucleotides match TRBD2. The origin of this receptor is a man younger than 40 with Graves' ophthalmopathy. The sample comprised blood. This chain's CDR3 is CASSLAGRSSTDAQYF. CDR3 sequence (DNA): TGTGCCAGCAGCTTAGCCGGGAGGTCTAGCACAGATGCGCAGTATTTT.